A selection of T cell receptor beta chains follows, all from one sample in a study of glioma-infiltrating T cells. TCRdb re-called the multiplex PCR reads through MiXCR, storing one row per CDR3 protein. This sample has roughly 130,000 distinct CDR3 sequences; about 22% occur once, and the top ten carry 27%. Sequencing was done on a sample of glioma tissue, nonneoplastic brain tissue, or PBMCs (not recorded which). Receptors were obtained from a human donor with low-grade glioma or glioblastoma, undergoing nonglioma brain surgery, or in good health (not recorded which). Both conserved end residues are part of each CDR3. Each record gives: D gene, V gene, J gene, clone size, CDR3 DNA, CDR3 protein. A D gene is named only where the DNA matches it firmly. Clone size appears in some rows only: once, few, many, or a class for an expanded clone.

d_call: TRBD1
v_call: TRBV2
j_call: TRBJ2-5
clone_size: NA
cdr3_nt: TGTGCCAGCAGTGAATGGACAGGGATCGAGACCCAGTACTTC
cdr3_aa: CASSEWTGIETQYF

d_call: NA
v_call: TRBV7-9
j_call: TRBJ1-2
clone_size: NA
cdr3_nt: TGTGCCAGCAGCCCTACCGCATTAAACTATGGCTACACCTTC
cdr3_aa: CASSPTALNYGYTF

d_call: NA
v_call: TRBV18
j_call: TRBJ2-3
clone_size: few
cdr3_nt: TGTGCCAGCTCCCGCGGGACCCCAGATACGCAGTATTTT
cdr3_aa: CASSRGTPDTQYF

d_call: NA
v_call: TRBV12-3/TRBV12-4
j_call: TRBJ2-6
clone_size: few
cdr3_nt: TGTGCCAGCAGAACTTCTGGGGCCAACGTCCTGACTTTC
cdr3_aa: CASRTSGANVLTF

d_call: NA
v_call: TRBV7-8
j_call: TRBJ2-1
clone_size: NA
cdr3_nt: TGTGCCAGCAGCTTAGTACGGGTCTACAGCTCCTACAATGAGCAGTTCTTC
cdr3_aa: CASSLVRVYSSYNEQFF

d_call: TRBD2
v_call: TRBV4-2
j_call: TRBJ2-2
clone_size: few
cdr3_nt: TGTGCCAGCAGCCTCACTAGCGGGGGGGCTACCGGGGAGCTGTTTTTT
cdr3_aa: CASSLTSGGATGELFF

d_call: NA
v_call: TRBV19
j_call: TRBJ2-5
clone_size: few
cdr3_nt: TGTGCCAGTAGTATTTCTGTTGAAGAGACCCAGTACTTC
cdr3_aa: CASSISVEETQYF

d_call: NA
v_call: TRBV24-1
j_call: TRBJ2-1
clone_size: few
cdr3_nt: TGTGCCACCAGTGATGACCGGGGACGAAGCTCCTACAATGAGCAGTTCTTC
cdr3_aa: CATSDDRGRSSYNEQFF

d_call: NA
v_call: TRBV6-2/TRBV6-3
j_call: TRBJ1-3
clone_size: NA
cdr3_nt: TGTGCCAGCAAACCCACGACAGTCTCTGGAGACACCATATATTTT
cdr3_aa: CASKPTTVSGDTIYF

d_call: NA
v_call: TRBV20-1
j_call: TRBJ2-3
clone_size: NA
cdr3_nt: TGCAGTGCTAGGGATCGGGAGCGGAGCACAGATACGCAGTATTTT
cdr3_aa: CSARDRERSTDTQYF

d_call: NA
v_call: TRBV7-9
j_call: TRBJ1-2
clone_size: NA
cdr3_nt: TGTGCCGGCAGCCTGACCACGGGCTACACCTTC
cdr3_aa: CAGSLTTGYTF

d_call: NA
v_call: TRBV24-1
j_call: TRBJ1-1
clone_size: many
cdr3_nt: TGTGCCACCAGTGATTCCACAGGGCTTAGACCTGAAGCTTTCTTT
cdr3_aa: CATSDSTGLRPEAFF

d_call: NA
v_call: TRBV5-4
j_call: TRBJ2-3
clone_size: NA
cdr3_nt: TGTGCCAGCAGCCCACTACTGGGGACCATGAGCACAGATACGCAGTATTTT
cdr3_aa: CASSPLLGTMSTDTQYF

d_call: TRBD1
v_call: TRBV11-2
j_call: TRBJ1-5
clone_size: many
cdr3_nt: TGTGCCAGCAGCCGGGACAGATATCAGCCCCAGCATTTT
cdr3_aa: CASSRDRYQPQHF

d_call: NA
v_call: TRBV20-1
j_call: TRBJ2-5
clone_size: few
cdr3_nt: TGCAGTGCTCATTCAGGGTTTAAGGTTCAAGTAGAGACCCAGTACTTC
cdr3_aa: CSAHSGFKVQVETQYF

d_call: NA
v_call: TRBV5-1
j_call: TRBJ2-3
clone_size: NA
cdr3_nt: TGCGCCAGCAGCTACTCCCGGAGCACAGATACGCAGTATTTT
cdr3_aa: CASSYSRSTDTQYF

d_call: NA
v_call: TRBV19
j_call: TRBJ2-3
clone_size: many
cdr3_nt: TGTGCCAGTAGTGCCAGGTCGGATCCCACAGATACGCAGTATTTT
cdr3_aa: CASSARSDPTDTQYF

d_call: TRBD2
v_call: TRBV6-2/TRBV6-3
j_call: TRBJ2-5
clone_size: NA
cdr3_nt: TGTGCCAGCAGTCGGACTAGTGTCCTACAAGAGACCCAGTACTTC
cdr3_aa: CASSRTSVLQETQYF

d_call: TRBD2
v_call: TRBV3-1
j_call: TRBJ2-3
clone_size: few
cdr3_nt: TGTGCCAGCAGCCAAGACGCTAGCGGGGATACGCAGTATTTT
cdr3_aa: CASSQDASGDTQYF

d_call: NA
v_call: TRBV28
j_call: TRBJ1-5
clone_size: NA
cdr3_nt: TGTGCCAGCAGTTGGGGAGGAGCTTATAGCAATCAGCCCCAGCATTTT
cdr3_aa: CASSWGGAYSNQPQHF

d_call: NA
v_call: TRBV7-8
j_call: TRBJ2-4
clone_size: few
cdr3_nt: TGTGCCAGCAGTTCCCAGGGGGGAGAAAACATTCAGTACTTC
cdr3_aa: CASSSQGGENIQYF

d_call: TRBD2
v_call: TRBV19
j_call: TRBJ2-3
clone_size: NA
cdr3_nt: TGTGCCAGTAGTATTCGGGCTAGCGGACCCACAGATACGCAGTATTTT
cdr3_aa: CASSIRASGPTDTQYF

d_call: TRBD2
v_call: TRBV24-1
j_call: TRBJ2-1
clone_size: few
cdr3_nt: TGTGCCACCAGTGATTTAAGCGGGGGGGCCTGGGATGAGCAGTTCTTC
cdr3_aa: CATSDLSGGAWDEQFF

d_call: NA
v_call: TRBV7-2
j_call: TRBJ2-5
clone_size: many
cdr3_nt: TGTGCCAGCAGCTCGTTCGGAGGGACCCAGTACTTC
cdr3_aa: CASSSFGGTQYF

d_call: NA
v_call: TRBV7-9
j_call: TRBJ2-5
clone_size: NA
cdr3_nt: TGTGCCAGCAGCTTAGGGCCAGGTGCGGGGCAAGAGACCCAGTACTTC
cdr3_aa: CASSLGPGAGQETQYF

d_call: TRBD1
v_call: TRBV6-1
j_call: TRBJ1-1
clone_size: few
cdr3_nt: TGTGCCAGCGCCCTGGCAGGGGGAGTGAACACTGAAGCTTTCTTT
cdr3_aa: CASALAGGVNTEAFF

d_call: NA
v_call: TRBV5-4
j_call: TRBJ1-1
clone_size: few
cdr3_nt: TGTGCCAGCAGCTTTGAATGGTCCCCTGAAGCTTTCTTT
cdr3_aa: CASSFEWSPEAFF

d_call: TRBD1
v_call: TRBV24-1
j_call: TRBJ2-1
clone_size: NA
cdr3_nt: TGTGCCACCAAGGGACAGGGTGACAATGAGCAGTTCTTC
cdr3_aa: CATKGQGDNEQFF

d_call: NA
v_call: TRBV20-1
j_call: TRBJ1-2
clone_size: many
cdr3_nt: TGCAGTGCTAGGAGGGATCACGGGGGCTACACCTTC
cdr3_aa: CSARRDHGGYTF

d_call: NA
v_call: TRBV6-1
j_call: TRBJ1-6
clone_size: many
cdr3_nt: TGTGCCAGCAGTCTCCCGGGAGATAATTCACCCCTCCACTTT
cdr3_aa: CASSLPGDNSPLHF

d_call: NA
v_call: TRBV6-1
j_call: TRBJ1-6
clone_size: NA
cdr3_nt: TGTGCCAGCAGTACCCGACAGGCCAGGAGCTCCTATAATTCACCCCTCCACTTT
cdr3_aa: CASSTRQARSSYNSPLHF

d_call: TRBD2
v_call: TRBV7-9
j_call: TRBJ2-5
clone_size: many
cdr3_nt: TGTGCCAGCAGCTTATCACTAGCGGGGCTCATCCAAGAGACCCAGTACTTC
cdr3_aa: CASSLSLAGLIQETQYF

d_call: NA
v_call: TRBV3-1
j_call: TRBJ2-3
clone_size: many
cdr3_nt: TGTGCCAGCAGCCAAGTTCAAAGGGATACGCAGTATTTT
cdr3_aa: CASSQVQRDTQYF

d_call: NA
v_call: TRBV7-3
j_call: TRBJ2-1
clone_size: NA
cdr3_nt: TGTGCCAGCAGCTTAGGCGGGGCCGTCAACAATGAGCAGTTCTTC
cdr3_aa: CASSLGGAVNNEQFF

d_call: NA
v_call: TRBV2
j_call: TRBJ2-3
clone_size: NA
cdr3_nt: TGTGCCAGGTCCCCCCCCTCAGGGGTTGGCACAGATACGCAGTATTTT
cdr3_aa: CARSPPSGVGTDTQYF

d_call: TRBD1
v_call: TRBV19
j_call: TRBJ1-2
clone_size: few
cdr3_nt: TGTGCCAGCTGGGAGGGGGCGCCCGGCTACACCTTC
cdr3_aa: CASWEGAPGYTF

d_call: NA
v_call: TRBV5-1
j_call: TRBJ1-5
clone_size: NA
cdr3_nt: TGCGCCAGCAGCTTGGCATTGGCAGGAGATCAGCCCCAGCATTTT
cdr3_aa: CASSLALAGDQPQHF

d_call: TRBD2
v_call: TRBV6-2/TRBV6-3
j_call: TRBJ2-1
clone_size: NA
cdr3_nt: TGTGCCGCGGACCGGACGGGGGGGTACAATGAGCAGTTCTTC
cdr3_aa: CAADRTGGYNEQFF

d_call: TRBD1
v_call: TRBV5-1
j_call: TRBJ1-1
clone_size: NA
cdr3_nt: TGCGCCAGCAGGGGGACAGGAGCCCTGAACACTGAAGCTTTCTTT
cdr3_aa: CASRGTGALNTEAFF

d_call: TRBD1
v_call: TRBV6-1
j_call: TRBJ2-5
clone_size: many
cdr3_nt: TGTGCCAGCAGTAAGGACAGGGGGCTGGAGACCCAGTACTTC
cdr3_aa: CASSKDRGLETQYF

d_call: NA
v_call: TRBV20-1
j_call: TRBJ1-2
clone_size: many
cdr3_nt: TGCAGTCCCGTTGGACACGTTTATGGCTACACCTTC
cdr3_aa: CSPVGHVYGYTF

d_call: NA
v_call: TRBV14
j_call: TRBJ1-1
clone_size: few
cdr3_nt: TGTGCCAGCAGCCAAGGGTGGCAGGGCTCAAGAGCGAGGAACACTGAAGCTTTCTTT
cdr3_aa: CASSQGWQGSRARNTEAFF

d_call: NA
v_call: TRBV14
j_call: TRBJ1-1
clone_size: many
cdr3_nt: TGTGCCAGCAGCCGACCTGGGAGGGGCAGCCGAACGAACACTGAAGCTTTCTTT
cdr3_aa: CASSRPGRGSRTNTEAFF

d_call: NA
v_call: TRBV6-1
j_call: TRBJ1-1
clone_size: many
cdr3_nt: TGTGCCAGCAGTATTAACACTGAAGCTTTCTTT
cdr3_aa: CASSINTEAFF

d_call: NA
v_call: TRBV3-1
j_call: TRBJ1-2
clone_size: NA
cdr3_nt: TGTGCCAGCAGCCTCCTCCCGTTCCGGACTGAGGGCTACACCTTC
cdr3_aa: CASSLLPFRTEGYTF

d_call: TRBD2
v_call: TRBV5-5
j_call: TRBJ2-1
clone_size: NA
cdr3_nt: TGTGCCAGCAGCAGCCCTAGCGGGGGGGCCAATGAGCAGTTCTTC
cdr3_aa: CASSSPSGGANEQFF

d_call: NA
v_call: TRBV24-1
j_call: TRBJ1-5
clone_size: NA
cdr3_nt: TGTGCCACCAGCAAGGGGGGGGCTAATCAGCCCCAGCATTTT
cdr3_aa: CATSKGGANQPQHF

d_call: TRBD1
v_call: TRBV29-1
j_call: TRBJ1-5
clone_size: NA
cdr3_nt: TGCAGCGTTGTCAGGGGGGGGGAGCCCCAGCATTTT
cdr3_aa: CSVVRGGEPQHF

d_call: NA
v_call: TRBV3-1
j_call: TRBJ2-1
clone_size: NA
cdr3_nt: TGTGCCAGCAGCGTAGCGGTGCTAGCCGCCTACAATGAGCAGTTCTTC
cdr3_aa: CASSVAVLAAYNEQFF

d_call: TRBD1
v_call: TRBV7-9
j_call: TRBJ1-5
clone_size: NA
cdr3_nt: TGTGCCAGCAGCTTAGTCGGGACAGCTAATCAGCCCCAGCATTTT
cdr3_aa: CASSLVGTANQPQHF

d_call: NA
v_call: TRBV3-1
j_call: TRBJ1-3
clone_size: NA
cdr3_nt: TGTGCCAGCAGCCGCTCCTCTGGAAATACCATATATTTT
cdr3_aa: CASSRSSGNTIYF

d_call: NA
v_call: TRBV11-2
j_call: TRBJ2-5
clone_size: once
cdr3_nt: TGTGCCAGCAGCGTTAATTCAGGGTTCAGAGGAGAGACCCATTACTTC
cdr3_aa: CASSVNSGFRGETHYF

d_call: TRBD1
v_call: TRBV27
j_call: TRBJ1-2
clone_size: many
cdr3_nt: TGTGCCAGCAGTTTACTTGGACAGGGGGCGGGTGGCTACACCTTC
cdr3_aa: CASSLLGQGAGGYTF

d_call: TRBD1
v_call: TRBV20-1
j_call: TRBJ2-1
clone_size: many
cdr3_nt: TGCAGTGCTAGATATACCCAGGGGGCGGTGGACAATGAGCAGTTCTTC
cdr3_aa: CSARYTQGAVDNEQFF

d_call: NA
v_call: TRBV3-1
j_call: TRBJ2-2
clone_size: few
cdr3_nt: TGTGCCAGCAGCCCGTTTGGAACCACCGGGGAGCTGTTTTTT
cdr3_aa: CASSPFGTTGELFF